Listed here are 19 T cell receptor beta chains from one sample, sequenced in a study of blood T cell repertoires in COVID-19 (dated by TCRdb to the early 2020s). Preparation of the library involved the immunoSEQ multiplex PCR assay. As stored in TCRdb, this immuneACCESS dataset retains in-frame rearrangements with V and J assigned. A fraction of the clones does not appear; measured against another copy, unresolved V genes explain less than half of the discrepancy, and the remainder lacks a known reason. The sample table shows some 66,000 clones, and 76% are seen once. The top ten constitute roughly half of the sample. The sample comprised peripheral blood. The receptors derive from a woman older than 75 with acute or convalescent COVID-19.

The chain recombines TRBV2 with TRBJ2-7; 10 bases are a match to TRBD1. CDR3 size: 14 residues. Trimming took 8 bases from V and 7 from J; bases not matched to a gene: 11. CDR1 and CDR2 (germline): SNHLY, FYNNEI. The CDR3: CASVGTGVDGEQYF. CDR3 DNA: TGTGCCAGCGTCGGGACAGGGGTGGATGGGGAGCAGTACTTC.

J is TRBJ2-2 and V is TRBV18; 12 bases are shared with TRBD2. The CDR3 is 19 amino acids. Germline CDR1 KGHSH, CDR2 LQKENI. The V gene end was trimmed by 2 bases and the J gene end by 6 bases; junction bases not matched to a gene: 13. The CDR3 reads CASSPATGTSGSRAGELFF. Written as DNA, the CDR3 is TGTGCCAGCTCACCAGCAACCGGGACTAGCGGGTCCAGGGCCGGGGAGCTGTTTTTT.

The V gene is TRBV6-1, the J gene TRBJ2-7; 7 nucleotides match TRBD1. With V trimmed by 0 bases and J by 10 bases, 6 bases remained unmatched. CDR1 and CDR2 from the germline V gene are MNHNS and SASEGT. The CDR3 contains 13 residues. In DNA, the CDR3 is TGTGCCAGCAGTGAAGCGGACAGGTATAAACAGTACTTC. Protein sequence: CASSEADRYKQYF.

V gene TRBV28 combines with J gene TRBJ2-5, with 10 bases identical to TRBD2. V trimming: 3 bases; J trimming: 5 bases; junction bases outside the gene matches: 9. The length of the CDR3 is 16 residues. In germline, CDR1 is MDHEN, CDR2 SYDVKM. The CDR3 here is CASSFPASGSRETQYF. The CDR3 DNA reads as TGTGCCAGCAGTTTTCCGGCTAGCGGGAGCAGGGAGACCCAGTACTTC.

Remarks on this clone: A much larger clonotype is one base distant, so this may be a read error. The CDR3, as DNA: TGTGCCAGCAGCCCACAGGGGGCGAGCACTGAAGCTTTCTTT. It codes for CASSPQGASTEAFF. The rearrangement links TRBV5-5 to TRBJ1-1, with 9 positions matching TRBD1. CDR3 size: 14 residues. The V and J ends lost 4 bases and 4 bases, in that order; junction bases with no gene match: 5. Looked up from germline, CDR1 is SGHKS and CDR2 is YYEKEE (reference sequence).

This rearrangement joins TRBV3-1 (or the pseudogene TRBV3-2) to TRBJ1-1; TRBD1 matches at 7 bases. J was trimmed by 4 bases and V by 5 bases; bases with no gene match: 10. Germline CDR1 LGHDT, CDR2 YNNKEL (reference sequence). The CDR3 sequence is 15 residues long. The CDR3 DNA reads TGTGCCAGCAGCGCTCTTGGGGCAGGGGGCACTGAAGCTTTCTTT. It encodes CASSALGAGGTEAFF.

This chain uses TRBV4-3 with TRBJ2-2; D is unresolved. Germline CDR1 reads LGHNA; CDR2 reads YSLEER. The ends were cut back, 2 bases at V and 1 base at J, with 8 bases in the middle. CDR3 length: 15 residues. The CDR3 sequence: CASSQHRQNTGELFF. The CDR3 region has the DNA TGCGCCAGCAGCCAACACAGACAGAACACCGGGGAGCTGTTTTTT.

In DNA, the CDR3 is TGTGCCAGTAGTATAGGACCAGGGGACGAGCAGTACTTC. This encodes CASSIGPGDEQYF. The chain uses TRBV19 and TRBJ2-7; D may be TRBD1 (6 bases). The germline V gene has CDR1 LNHDA and CDR2 SQIVND (reference sequence). V lost 1 base to trimming and J lost 5 bases, with 9 bases between them. The CDR3 spans 13 residues.

The V call is TRBV3-1 (or the pseudogene TRBV3-2), the J call TRBJ1-2; D is possibly TRBD1 (5 bases). CDR3 length: 13 amino acids. Germline assignment: CDR1 LGHDT and CDR2 YNNKEL (reference sequence). Trimming took off 3 bases at V and 8 bases at J, with 13 bases between the two ends. The CDR3 DNA sequence: TGTGCCAGCAGCCAGGGGGGAGGGGAAGGCTACACCTTC. Amino acids: CASSQGGGEGYTF.

The chain recombines TRBV5-1 with TRBJ2-1; TRBD1 matches 9 bases. The CDR3 loop spans 17 amino acids. The J segment lost 6 bases and the V segment lost 6 bases, leaving 16 bases of the junction unmatched. CDR1 and CDR2 (germline): SGHRS, YFSETQ. CDR3 DNA: TGCGCCAGCAACTTCAGAAACAGGGGGCTGGCTACCAATGAGCAGTTCTTC. Its translation is CASNFRNRGLATNEQFF.

The chain links TRBV2 to TRBJ1-5, with TRBD1 matching 8 bases. CDR1 and CDR2 from the germline V gene are SNHLY and FYNNEI. The J segment lost 3 bases and the V segment lost 4 bases, leaving 2 bases of the junction unmatched. The CDR3 loop spans 14 amino acids. DNA of the CDR3: TGTGCCAGCAGTGGACAGGGGATCAATCAGCCCCAGCATTTT. This translates into CASSGQGINQPQHF.

The rearrangement joins TRBV28 to TRBJ2-7; TRBD2 aligns across 8 bases. Germline V gives CDR1 MDHEN, CDR2 SYDVKM. This CDR3 region has 16 residues. J was trimmed by 3 bases and V by 6 bases; bases with no gene match: 13. The CDR3 region is CASSPPSGGVSYEQYF. DNA for the CDR3: TGTGCCAGCAGCCCCCCCTCGGGGGGGGTCAGCTACGAGCAGTACTTC.

The chain is built from TRBV2 and TRBJ2-3, with 8 bases lining up with TRBD2. Germline CDR1 SNHLY, CDR2 FYNNEI. Trimming took 7 bases from V and 3 from J; bases not matched to a gene: 6. The CDR3 has 14 residues. The CDR3 coding sequence is TGTGCCAGCACCCCGACTAGCGAGACAGATACGCAGTATTTT. This sequence encodes CASTPTSETDTQYF.

The rearrangement joins TRBV11-2 to TRBJ2-1; perhaps TRBD2 as D (7 bases). The CDR3 runs 17 residues. V lost 5 bases, J lost 0 bases, and 17 bases lay in between. CDR1 is SGHAT and CDR2 is FQNNGV in the germline V gene. The CDR3 nucleotides read TGTGCCAGCAGCGGGGGAGGGGGGATACGCTCCTACAATGAGCAGTTCTTC. It specifies CASSGGGGIRSYNEQFF.

The chain is built from TRBV28 and TRBJ1-5, with a weak D call TRBD1 (5 bases). Looked up from germline, CDR1 is MDHEN and CDR2 is SYDVKM. The V end lost 6 bases, the J end lost 7 bases, and 13 bases lay between the germline ends. This CDR3 contains 13 residues. The CDR3 loop is CASRRGGQQPQHF. DNA of the CDR3: TGTGCCAGCAGACGGGGGGGTCAACAGCCCCAGCATTTT.

V and J are TRBV28 and TRBJ2-7; D is undetermined. V dropped 3 bases and J dropped 1 base, with 10 bases sitting between them. The CDR3 contains 14 residues. Germline CDR1 is MDHEN and CDR2 is SYDVKM. CDR3 in amino acids: CASSFALHSYEQYF. The CDR3 nucleotides are TGTGCCAGCAGTTTCGCACTTCATTCCTACGAGCAGTACTTC. Using reference TRBV28 and TRBJ2-7 for the parts outside the CDR3, the full variable domain is DVKVTQSSRYLVKRTGEKVFLECVQDMDHENMFWYRQDPGLGLRLIYFSYDVKMKEKGDIPEGYSVSREKKERFSLILESASTNQTSMYLCASSFALHSYEQYFGPGTRLTVT.

The V call is TRBV10-1, the J call TRBJ2-3, with 9 bases aligning to TRBD2. The CDR3 has 16 residues. The junction had 5 bases not matched to a gene; V was cut back by 2 bases and J by 2 bases. Germline loops: CDR1 WNHNN, CDR2 SYGVQD (reference sequence). CDR3 DNA: TGCGCCAGCAGTGAGGTCCGCGGGAGGGCCACAGATACGCAGTATTTT. This encodes CASSEVRGRATDTQYF.

This clone was counted between two and nine times. The chain recombines TRBV11-3 with TRBJ2-7, with TRBD2 matching 16 bases. With V trimmed by 3 bases and J by 4 bases, 9 bases remained unmatched. Germline loops: CDR1 SGHNT, CDR2 YENEEA. The CDR3 contains 18 residues. The CDR3 bases are TGTGCCAGCAGCTTGCGCGGGACTAGCGGGAGGGTGCCGTACGAGCAGTACTTC. Translation gives CASSLRGTSGRVPYEQYF.

The chain links TRBV7-3 to TRBJ2-5; TRBD1 agrees at 10 bases. This CDR3 is built from 16 residues. After removal of 5 bases from V and 5 bases from J, the junction contained 11 bases not matched to a gene. The V gene's germline CDR1 is SGHTA and CDR2 FQGTGA. DNA of the CDR3: TGTGCCAGCAGCCCTTCAGCGGACAGGGGGAAGGAGACCCAGTACTTC. It is translated as CASSPSADRGKETQYF.